Detailed here is one TCR beta chain. Its antigen is currently unknown. At one end the junction does not follow the germline gene, possibly because of a read error. The entry originates in a study of blood T cells in healthy people across ages. A second roughly 7 to 11 cycle PCR used barcoded and J-beta primers. MiXCR was run by TCRdb on the 5' RACE reads, yielding one entry per CDR3 protein. The sample lists roughly 1,700,000 distinct CDR3 sequences; 28% were seen once. Study-wide results and limits: TCR beta diversity per million T cells fell roughly linearly with age.

CDR3 length: 18 residues. Germline CDR1 is MNHEY and CDR2 is SVGEGT. Sequencing was performed on blood. The chain employs TRBV6-2 or TRBV6-3 and TRBJ2-3; D is ambiguous. This receptor was taken from a woman in her twenties or thirties in good health. CDR3 bases: TGTACCAGCAGTTCCCACAGACCTACACCACAAGACGCAGATACGCAGTATTTT. Translating it yields CTSSSHRPTPQDADTQYF.